The clone carrying this T cell receptor beta chain has a handful of counts. Its cognate antigen is unknown. Combining iRepertoire HTBI primers with Arm-PCR of CDR3 regions, the authors built TCR beta libraries. One entry per CDR3 protein results from TCRdb running MiXCR on the multiplex PCR reads. The top ten clones hold around 13% of a sample with about half a million distinct CDR3 sequences, around a fifth of them seen once. The data were obtained in a study of regulatory T cells in long-lasting Graves disease. Study outcomes and limitations: Peripheral blood alone, not thyroid tissue, underwent study. Sample size, which was small, may have reduced accuracy.

As for time point: persistent/refractory GD, antithyroid drugs over 5 years with positive TRAb. Researchers made the TCR library from RNA that was extracted from PBMCs. The material was peripheral blood mononuclear cells (PBMCs), obtained when the disease was refractory, from a patient treated with antithyroid drugs. The receptor comes from a female donor with Graves disease.

The DNA for the CDR3 is TGTGCCAGCAGCTTTGGGCAGCGGCCGGAGCAGTACTTC. Protein sequence: CASSFGQRPEQYF. The chain uses TRBV13 and TRBJ2-7; D may be TRBD2 (5 bases). Trimming stripped 3 bases from V and 7 bases from J, with 13 bases between. The CDR3 is 13 amino acids. CDR1 is PRHDT and CDR2 is FYEKMQ in the germline V gene (reference sequence).